This T cell receptor (beta chain) was captured by sequencing in a study of T cells in Graves' hyperthyroidism and ophthalmopathy. The germline gives CDR1 SGHVS, CDR2 FNYEAQ. The CDR3 spans 15 residues. Trimming cost V 2 bases and J 1 base; bases outside gene matches: 4. Amplification of TCR beta CDR3 regions was performed using RNA transcripts as template. HTBI primers were the set used in a first-round RT-PCR of the TCR CDR3. Each CDR3 protein gets one entry after TCRdb re-called the multiplex PCR reads with MiXCR. The table lists about 760,000 distinct CDR3 sequences, just over 35% of them singletons. Each diagnosis was grounded in clinical symptoms, serum thyroxine and TRAb, thyroid ultrasound, and orbital computed tomography. Each 10 ml fresh peripheral blood draw supplied the PBMCs. Whole-study results and caveats: Researchers report that a 13 V-J model separated ophthalmopathy from stable hyperthyroidism.

This clonotype was seen at least ten times. Antigen: not known. What was sequenced was blood. V and J are TRBV7-6 and TRBJ2-7; 8 bases line up with TRBD1. This TCR was recovered from a woman aged 40 to 55 with Graves' hyperthyroidism. CDR3 bases: TGTGCCAGCAGCTTAATTGACAGGGGATCCTACGAGCAGTACTTC. It encodes CASSLIDRGSYEQYF.